Each of the 5 T cell receptor beta chains below was sequenced from the same sample in a study of Tregs in tolerant kidney transplant recipients. Produced via immunoSEQ multiplex PCR; TCRdb's table is partial and in-frame only. The sample yields some 64,000 clones, 95% to 98% seen once. Material: Tregs from blood, obtained before the transplant. The receptors stem from a human donor who received a combined kidney and bone marrow transplant.

The chain couples TRBV7-2 to TRBJ2-5; a weak D match, TRBD2 (5 bases). The germline CDR1 and CDR2 sequences are SGHTA and FQGNSA. This CDR3 is built from 14 residues. The V end lost 4 bases, the J end lost 2 bases, and 11 bases lay between the germline ends. Written as DNA, the CDR3 is TGTGCCAGCAGCTCAGACCGGGGACAAGAGACCCAGTACTTC. Its protein product is CASSSDRGQETQYF.

The genes are TRBV25-1 and TRBJ2-7; 8 bases fit TRBD2. Unmatched junction bases numbered 12, after V lost 4 bases and J lost 4 bases. CDR3 size: 16 residues. Germline assignment: CDR1 MGHDK and CDR2 SYGVNS. The CDR3 sequence is CASSALGSGRGYEQYF. The CDR3 bases are TGTGCCAGCAGTGCCCTAGGGAGCGGGAGAGGATACGAGCAGTACTTC.

The rearrangement joins TRBV6-5 to TRBJ2-7, with 7 nucleotides matching TRBD1. CDR3 size: 12 residues. J lost 2 bases, V lost 10 bases, and 5 bases had no gene match. CDR1 MNHEY and CDR2 SVGAGI come from the germline V gene. The CDR3 region has the DNA TGTGCCACCAGGGACAGACCCTACGAGCAGTACTTC. It yields the protein CATRDRPYEQYF.

This rearrangement joins TRBV5-1 to TRBJ1-2, with 8 bases that match TRBD1. This CDR3 contains 15 residues. Germline CDR1 is SGHRS and CDR2 is YFSETQ. The V and J ends lost 4 bases and 0 bases, in that order; junction bases with no gene match: 5. DNA of the CDR3: TGCGCCAGCAGCCCGGCACAGGGGGCTAACTATGGCTACACCTTC. Its translation: CASSPAQGANYGYTF. The full variable domain, in which reference TRBV5-1 and TRBJ1-2 provide the parts outside the CDR3, is KAGVTQTPRYLIKTRGQQVTLSCSPISGHRSVSWYQQTPGQGLQFLFEYFSETQRNKGNFPGRFSGRQFSNSRSEMNVSTLELGDSALYLCASSPAQGANYGYTFGSGTRLTVV.

The gene calls are TRBV9 and TRBJ2-3; TRBD2 aligns across 14 bases. The V gene's germline CDR1 is SGDLS and CDR2 YYNGEE. The CDR3 length is 15 residues. J gave up 6 bases and V 2 bases, and 2 bases lay outside the gene matches. This chain's CDR3 is CASSVRTSGGDTQYF. The CDR3 nucleotides are TGTGCCAGCAGCGTCCGGACTAGCGGGGGGGATACGCAGTATTTT.